These 9 T cell receptor beta chains came from one sample sequenced in a study of graft-versus-host responses after intestinal transplantation. Clones were sequenced by immunoSEQ multiplex PCR, and TCRdb holds only the in-frame ones, with some missing. The table has under 30,000 clones, around 96% seen once. The material was PBMCs, obtained roughly 32 days after intestinal transplant. Receptor source: a human patient who received an intestinal transplant, so some T cells may come from the graft donor.

V usage is TRBV28 and J usage is TRBJ2-3, with 9 bases aligning to TRBD2. CDR3 length equals 16 residues. Trimming removed 6 bases from V and 6 bases from J; junction bases left unmatched: 13. Per the germline V gene, CDR1 is MDHEN and CDR2 is SYDVKM. The DNA for the CDR3 is TGTGCCAGCAGCCCAAGGTTTGCTAGCGGGATGGATACGCAGTATTTT. It yields the protein CASSPRFASGMDTQYF.

The chain uses TRBV6-9 and TRBJ2-7; 7 bases match TRBD1. With 3 bases clipped from V and 4 bases from J, the junction kept 6 bases outside the gene matches. Germline CDR1 is MNHGY and CDR2 is SVAAGI. This CDR3 spans 14 amino acids. CDR3 residues: CASSYGPGQYEQYF. The CDR3 DNA sequence: TGTGCCAGCAGTTACGGGCCGGGACAGTACGAGCAGTACTTC.

This chain uses TRBV30 with TRBJ1-1, with D tentatively TRBD1 (5 bases). Germline CDR1 reads GTSNPN; CDR2 reads SVGIG (reference sequence). The CDR3 has 11 amino acids. V was cut by 4 bases and J by 8 bases, with 11 bases left in between. This CDR3 is CAWILQDEAFF. The CDR3, as DNA: TGTGCCTGGATCCTACAGGACGAAGCTTTCTTT.

The chain is built from TRBV6-1 and TRBJ2-7, with unresolved D. Trimming pared 6 bases from V and 5 bases from J, leaving 14 bases between. CDR1 is MNHNS, CDR2 SASEGT, per germline. The CDR3 spans 13 residues. As DNA, the CDR3 is TGTGCCAGCAGGGACCCGGTATCCCACGAGCAGTACTTC. This translates into CASRDPVSHEQYF.

The chain couples TRBV27 to TRBJ2-5; D may be TRBD2 (5 bases). The CDR3 length is 15 residues. The V gene lost 5 bases and the J gene lost 2 bases, with 15 bases spanning the gap. Germline CDR1 MNHEY, CDR2 SMNVEV (reference sequence). The CDR3 DNA is TGTGCCAGCAGTAGGTCGGCCGGGGTACAAGAGACCCAGTACTTC. Translated: CASSRSAGVQETQYF.

The genes are TRBV7-6 and TRBJ2-1; D perhaps matches TRBD2 (5 bases). V was clipped by 5 bases and J by 0 bases, with 8 bases between them. The germline V gene encodes CDR1 SGHVS and CDR2 FNYEAQ. The CDR3 is 14 residues long. The CDR3 DNA is TGTGCCAGCAGCGTCCGGGGCTCCTACAATGAGCAGTTCTTC. This codes for CASSVRGSYNEQFF.

The gene calls are TRBV19 and TRBJ2-1; TRBD2 matches 10 bases. V was pared by 0 bases and J by 9 bases, with 14 bases of the junction left unmatched. The CDR3 totals 18 residues. Germline-derived CDR1 and CDR2 are LNHDA and SQIVND (reference sequence). CDR3 bases: TGTGCCAGTAGTATAGACCCTAGCGGGAGCTCCCCGGGGGCTGAGCAGTTCTTC. Protein sequence: CASSIDPSGSSPGAEQFF.

The chain employs TRBV6-1 and TRBJ1-5; 7 positions agree with TRBD1. V gave up 6 bases and J gave up 0 bases; unmatched junction bases: 5. Germline V gives CDR1 MNHNS, CDR2 SASEGT. The CDR3 is made up of 15 amino acids. The CDR3 nucleotides are TGTGCCAGCAGAAACCGGGACAGTAGCAATCAGCCCCAGCATTTT. Encoded protein: CASRNRDSSNQPQHF.

The chain links TRBV5-1 to TRBJ2-5; D call uncertain. Germline values: CDR1 SGHRS, CDR2 YFSETQ. The CDR3 totals 12 residues. V was cut by 4 bases and J by 1 base, with 5 bases left in between. CDR3 loop: CASSLLQETQYF. Here the CDR3 DNA reads TGCGCCAGCAGCCTCCTCCAAGAGACCCAGTACTTC.